Each of the 21 T cell receptor beta chains below was sequenced from the same sample in a study of regulatory T cells in long-lasting Graves disease. The time point: newly diagnosed GD, antithyroid drugs for less than 3 months. Extracted RNA from PBMCs served as the source of the TCR library. Arm-PCR of CDR3 regions and iRepertoire HTBI primers were the basis on which TCR beta libraries were built. A single record per CDR3 protein comes from TCRdb applying MiXCR to the multiplex PCR reads. Of around 230,000 distinct CDR3 sequences in the sample, approximately 16% were seen once. The material sequenced was peripheral blood mononuclear cells (PBMCs), taken at new diagnosis, from a patient treated with antithyroid drugs. The receptors originated from a female donor with Graves disease.

The chain recombines TRBV19 with TRBJ2-2; either TRBD1 or TRBD2 may fit D (6 bases each). Germline V gene sequence: CDR1 LNHDA, CDR2 SQIVND (reference sequence). The CDR3 has 14 residues. V was pared by 5 bases and J by 4 bases, with 11 bases between. The CDR3 nucleotides read TGTGCCAGTAGTCCGGGGGCTAGCACCGGGGAGCTGTTTTTT. Its translation is CASSPGASTGELFF.

The J gene is TRBJ2-3, the V gene TRBV9; tentatively, D is TRBD2 (7 bases). V was clipped by 0 bases and J by 8 bases, with 22 bases between them. The germline V gene encodes CDR1 SGDLS and CDR2 YYNGEE. CDR3 length equals 17 residues. CDR3 loop: CASSVDPRGARGGTQYF. As DNA, the CDR3 is TGTGCCAGCAGCGTAGATCCTCGGGGGGCGCGAGGCGGTACGCAGTATTTT.

This clonotype was observed many times. The J gene is TRBJ1-1, the V gene TRBV7-2; unclear D gene. CDR3 size: 14 residues. In germline, CDR1 is SGHTA, CDR2 FQGNSA. Deletions cut 1 base from V and 2 bases from J, with 8 bases between. CDR3 protein: CASSLGYRNTEAFF. The CDR3 nucleotides read TGTGCCAGCAGCTTAGGTTACAGAAACACTGAAGCTTTCTTT.

Many counts were recorded for this clonotype. V is TRBV12-3 or TRBV12-4 and J is TRBJ2-3; 7 bases are a match to TRBD2. Trimming cost V 6 bases and J 0 bases; bases outside gene matches: 3. The CDR3 spans 14 residues. DNA of the CDR3: TGTGCCAGCAGCCTAGCGGCCAGCACAGATACGCAGTATTTT. As protein: CASSLAASTDTQYF.

This clonotype was seen ten or more times. The chain couples TRBV12-3 or TRBV12-4 to TRBJ2-7; 8 bases line up with TRBD1. CDR3 length: 14 amino acids. V lost 2 bases and J lost 5; bases outside the gene matches: 5. CDR3 region: CASSLWTGSDEQYF. The CDR3 coding sequence is TGTGCCAGCAGTTTATGGACAGGGAGCGACGAGCAGTACTTC.

This chain uses TRBV6-1 with TRBJ2-1; 13 positions agree with TRBD2. CDR3 length: 15 amino acids. CDR1 and CDR2 (germline): MNHNS, SASEGT. V trimming: 10 bases; J trimming: 7 bases; junction bases outside the gene matches: 10. CDR3 in amino acids: CAISGLAGVKNEQFF. The CDR3 DNA is TGTGCCATCAGCGGACTAGCGGGAGTTAAGAATGAGCAGTTCTTC.

The sample holds many counts of this clonotype. J is TRBJ2-3 and V is TRBV6-1; tentative D call: TRBD1 (6 bases). The V and J ends lost 5 bases and 8 bases respectively, with 20 bases between them. The CDR3 has 15 amino acids. Germline CDR1 reads MNHNS; CDR2 reads SASEGT. The CDR3 DNA follows: TGTGCCAGCAGTCCACCGGGACATCAGAGCGGTACGCAGTATTTT. Translated, it gives CASSPPGHQSGTQYF.

At least ten counts were recorded for this clonotype. V gene TRBV6-1 combines with J gene TRBJ1-5; D gene uncertain. The length of the CDR3 is 16 residues. V was shortened by 2 bases and J by 0 bases, with 11 bases between the two germline ends. In germline, CDR1 is MNHNS, CDR2 SASEGT. CDR3 sequence (DNA): TGTGCCAGCAGTGAACCCAGGTTGTATAGCAATCAGCCCCAGCATTTT. It specifies CASSEPRLYSNQPQHF.

In this sample, this clonotype turned up many times. The chain joins TRBV20-1 to TRBJ2-3, with D perhaps TRBD2 (7 bases). In germline, CDR1 is DFQATT, CDR2 SNEGSKA (reference sequence). V was cut by 6 bases and J by 5 bases, with 15 bases left in between. The CDR3 totals 13 residues. The CDR3 DNA reads TGCAGTGCCTATACGGGGGGCAAAGATACGCAGTATTTT. Its translation: CSAYTGGKDTQYF.

Ten or more counts support this clonotype. The gene calls are TRBV20-1 and TRBJ1-1; no firm D call. The CDR3 runs 12 residues. In germline, CDR1 is DFQATT, CDR2 SNEGSKA (reference sequence). Trimming took 6 bases from V and 0 from J, leaving 8 bases between them. As DNA, the CDR3 is TGCAGTGCGATAACACTGAACACTGAAGCTTTCTTT. Protein product: CSAITLNTEAFF.

This clonotype was counted between two and nine times. The chain recombines TRBV30 with TRBJ1-3; D unclear. Trimming stripped 5 bases from V and 0 bases from J, with 14 bases between. Germline V gene sequence: CDR1 GTSNPN, CDR2 SVGIG (reference sequence). The CDR3 totals 15 residues. CDR3 DNA: TGTGCCTGGGGTTACGGGTCAAGCTCTGGAAACACCATATATTTT. Protein sequence: CAWGYGSSSGNTIYF. Together with reference TRBV30 and TRBJ1-3, the CDR3 gives the full variable domain: SQTIHQWPATLVQPVGSPLSLECTVEGTSNPNLYWYRQAAGRGLQLLFYSVGIGQISSEVPQNLSASRPQDRQFILSSKKLLLSDSGFYLCAWGYGSSSGNTIYFGEGSWLTVV.

This clonotype has ten or more counts. The V and J genes are TRBV12-3 or TRBV12-4 and TRBJ2-3, with 7 bases that match TRBD2. Trimming took 7 bases from V and 0 from J; bases not matched to a gene: 10. The length of the CDR3 is 16 residues. The CDR3 spells CASTIRDYYSTDTQYF. DNA for the CDR3: TGTGCCAGCACCATCCGGGACTACTATAGCACAGATACGCAGTATTTT.

This clonotype showed up many times. In nucleotides, the CDR3 is TGCAGCGCACAGGGAAACACCGGGGAGCTGTTTTTT. Translation gives CSAQGNTGELFF. The rearrangement uses TRBV29-1 and TRBJ2-2; a possible D gene is TRBD1 (6 bases). Trimming removed 7 bases at V and 2 bases at J, with 8 bases between. CDR1 SQVTM and CDR2 ANQGSEA come from the germline V gene. This CDR3 spans 12 amino acids.

This clonotype was counted many times. The genes are TRBV6-1 and TRBJ2-7; the D gene is possibly TRBD1 (6 bases). The CDR3 covers 16 residues. Per germline, CDR1 MNHNS and CDR2 SASEGT. Between the trimmed V and J ends, which lost 3 bases and 3 bases, there was a span of 18 bases. The CDR3 coding sequence is TGTGCCAGCAGTGAGACTATCTTGAGGGACAACTACGAGCAGTACTTC. Its protein is CASSETILRDNYEQYF.

This clonotype has only a few counts. The chain links TRBV29-1 to TRBJ1-1; tentative D call: TRBD1 (6 bases). The germline V and J ends were trimmed by 0 bases and 6 bases, with 11 bases remaining between them. Germline V gene lookup returns CDR1 SQVTM and CDR2 ANQGSEA. This CDR3 has 13 residues. The CDR3 sequence is CSVEEVGHPEAFF. The CDR3 nucleotides are TGCAGCGTTGAAGAGGTGGGACATCCTGAAGCTTTCTTT.

Many counts were recorded for this clonotype. The chain employs TRBV27 and TRBJ2-1, with TRBD2 matching 8 bases. The length of the CDR3 is 13 residues. J lost 10 bases, V lost 7 bases, and 9 bases had no gene match. Germline assignment: CDR1 MNHEY and CDR2 SMNVEV (reference sequence). The CDR3 region has the DNA TGTGCCAGCAAGTCCGGGAGGGCCGGGGAGCAGTTCTTC. The encoded protein is CASKSGRAGEQFF.

This clonotype was detected ten times or more. This chain links TRBV30 with TRBJ1-2; tentative D call: TRBD1 (5 bases). V was pared by 2 bases and J by 4 bases, with 11 bases between. This CDR3 has 13 amino acids. From germline, CDR1 is GTSNPN and CDR2 SVGIG (reference sequence). Written as DNA, the CDR3 is TGTGCCTGGAGTCTGGCAGGGATCTATGGCTACACCTTC. It encodes CAWSLAGIYGYTF.

This chain links TRBV7-9 with TRBJ2-7, with a weak D call TRBD2 (6 bases). Germline V gene sequence: CDR1 SEHNR, CDR2 FQNEAQ (reference sequence). CDR3 length equals 15 residues. The V and J ends lost 5 bases and 4 bases respectively, with 18 bases between them. The CDR3 here is CASSPSGAYPYEQYF. The CDR3 coding sequence is TGTGCCAGCAGCCCTTCGGGAGCGTACCCGTACGAGCAGTACTTC.

This clonotype was detected ten times or more. The gene calls are TRBV4-2 and TRBJ1-2; a weak D match, TRBD1 (6 bases). The V gene's germline CDR1 is LGHNA and CDR2 YNFKEQ. This CDR3 is built from 14 residues. V was shortened by 0 bases and J by 4 bases, with 9 bases between the two germline ends. CDR3 in DNA: TGTGCCAGCAGCCAAGATGACAGGACCTATGGCTACACCTTC. Protein product: CASSQDDRTYGYTF.

This clonotype was counted ten times or more. The genes are TRBV5-5 and TRBJ2-6; no clear D gene. Trimming took off 3 bases at V and 0 bases at J, with 16 bases between the two ends. This CDR3 comprises 18 residues. Germline V gene sequence: CDR1 SGHKS, CDR2 YYEKEE (reference sequence). The CDR3 DNA sequence: TGTGCCAGCAGCTACAGAAGGACGCTGAGCTCTGGGGCCAACGTCCTGACTTTC. Translated: CASSYRRTLSSGANVLTF.

This clonotype was detected ten times or more. The J gene is TRBJ2-7, the V gene TRBV6-1; 9 positions match TRBD2. Looked up from germline, CDR1 is MNHNS and CDR2 is SASEGT. The J segment lost 4 bases and the V segment lost 6 bases, leaving 7 bases of the junction unmatched. CDR3 size: 14 residues. The CDR3 DNA is TGTGCCAGCAGGAGACTAGCGGAGGGTTACGAGCAGTACTTC. Its protein product is CASRRLAEGYEQYF.